What follows are 10 T cell receptor beta chains derived from one specimen sequenced in a study of Graves' ophthalmopathy and Graves' hyperthyroidism. The study amplified TCR beta CDR3 regions using RNA transcripts. Scientists carried out first-round RT-PCR using HTBI primers and then a second-round multiplex PCR. TCRdb re-called the multiplex PCR reads with MiXCR, one entry per CDR3 protein. Of roughly 380,000 distinct CDR3 sequences detected, 15% appear once; the ten largest clones hold around 6.6%. Sequencing was done on a sample of peripheral blood. These receptors were obtained from a woman aged 18-29 years with stable Graves' hyperthyroidism.

This clonotype came up many times. One end of the junction varies from germline; a read error may be responsible. J is TRBJ2-5 and V is TRBV6-2 or TRBV6-3; tentatively, D is TRBD2 (5 bases). This CDR3 comprises 12 residues. The V gene's germline CDR1 is MNHEY and CDR2 SVGEGT. CDR3 protein: CASSYASLSPHF. CDR3 coding DNA: TGTGCCAGCAGTTACGCTAGCCTGTCTCCCCACTTC.

This clonotype was counted once. The chain is built from TRBV12-3 or TRBV12-4 and TRBJ1-1; D perhaps matches TRBD1 (5 bases). Between the trimmed V and J ends, which lost 7 bases and 4 bases, there was a span of 22 bases. This CDR3 has 16 amino acids. CDR3 bases: TGTGCCAGCACCATCGAAACAGGTGGGGCCTCCACTGAAGCTTTCTTT. This translates into CASTIETGGASTEAFF.

This clonotype was seen repeatedly, ten times or more. The rearrangement joins TRBV7-9 to TRBJ2-5; the D gene is possibly TRBD2 (5 bases). The germline V gene encodes CDR1 SEHNR and CDR2 FQNEAQ (reference sequence). The V gene lost 5 bases and the J gene lost 2 bases, with 12 bases spanning the gap. The CDR3 loop spans 14 amino acids. CDR3 bases: TGTGCCAGCAGCGCACCTACGGGACAAGAGACCCAGTACTTC. It encodes CASSAPTGQETQYF.

This clonotype was observed at least ten times. The chain couples TRBV12-3 or TRBV12-4 to TRBJ1-1, with D maybe TRBD1 (6 bases). The CDR3 spans 14 residues. V gave up 3 bases and J gave up 10 bases, with 18 bases separating them. The CDR3 spells CASSFSVQGSSAFF. The DNA for the CDR3 is TGTGCCAGCAGTTTTAGTGTCCAGGGGTCGTCAGCTTTCTTT.

In its sample, this clonotype was seen many times. This sequence joins TRBV5-1 and TRBJ2-7; D may be TRBD2 (5 bases). CDR1 SGHRS and CDR2 YFSETQ come from the germline V gene. This CDR3 spans 14 amino acids. The V end lost 3 bases, the J end lost 3 bases, and 13 bases lay between the germline ends. Here the CDR3 DNA reads TGCGCCAGCAGCTCCTCCGGGGAAGGCTACGAGCAGTACTTC. Protein sequence: CASSSSGEGYEQYF.

This clonotype was seen repeatedly, ten times or more. The J gene is TRBJ1-1, the V gene TRBV19; 7 bases agree with TRBD1. J lost 0 bases, V lost 8 bases, and 9 bases had no gene match. The CDR3 spans 15 residues. Germline CDR1 and CDR2: LNHDA and SQIVND (reference sequence). The CDR3 coding sequence is TGTGCCAGTCTCATTCGACAGGGCCTGAACACTGAAGCTTTCTTT. Its translation is CASLIRQGLNTEAFF.

This clonotype was picked up many times. The chain combines TRBV27 with TRBJ2-5; the D call may be TRBD1 or TRBD2 (6 bases each). The V end was cut by 2 bases, the J end by 1 base, with 11 bases between. Germline V gives CDR1 MNHEY, CDR2 SMNVEV (reference sequence). The CDR3 sequence is 15 residues long. The CDR3 sequence: CASSLVGGPQETQYF. Written as DNA, the CDR3 is TGTGCCAGCAGTTTAGTCGGGGGCCCCCAAGAGACCCAGTACTTC.

This clonotype has a count of ten or more. The chain is built from TRBV6-5 and TRBJ1-1, with a weak D call TRBD1 (6 bases). The germline V gene encodes CDR1 MNHEY and CDR2 SVGAGI. There are 14 residues in the CDR3. The V end lost 2 bases, the J end lost 0 bases, and 7 bases lay between the germline ends. The CDR3, as DNA: TGTGCCAGCAGTTACACAGGGTTGAACACTGAAGCTTTCTTT. Translation: CASSYTGLNTEAFF.

This clonotype was observed a handful of times. The CDR3 is CASSINRGDTEAFF. The CDR3 coding sequence is TGCGCCAGCAGCATCAACAGGGGGGACACTGAAGCTTTCTTT. The chain couples TRBV5-1 to TRBJ1-1; 8 nucleotides agree with TRBD1. This CDR3 region has 14 residues. The germline V gene encodes CDR1 SGHRS and CDR2 YFSETQ. V lost 4 bases and J lost 3; bases outside the gene matches: 5.

At least ten counts were recorded for this clonotype. This chain joins TRBV6-2 or TRBV6-3 and TRBJ1-5; perhaps TRBD1 as D (5 bases). Per the germline V gene, CDR1 is MNHEY and CDR2 is SVGEGT. There are 13 residues in the CDR3. Trimming cost V 7 bases and J 3 bases, with 10 bases left between them. This CDR3 reads CASTRQINQPQHF. For the CDR3, the DNA is TGTGCCAGCACCCGACAGATCAATCAGCCCCAGCATTTT.